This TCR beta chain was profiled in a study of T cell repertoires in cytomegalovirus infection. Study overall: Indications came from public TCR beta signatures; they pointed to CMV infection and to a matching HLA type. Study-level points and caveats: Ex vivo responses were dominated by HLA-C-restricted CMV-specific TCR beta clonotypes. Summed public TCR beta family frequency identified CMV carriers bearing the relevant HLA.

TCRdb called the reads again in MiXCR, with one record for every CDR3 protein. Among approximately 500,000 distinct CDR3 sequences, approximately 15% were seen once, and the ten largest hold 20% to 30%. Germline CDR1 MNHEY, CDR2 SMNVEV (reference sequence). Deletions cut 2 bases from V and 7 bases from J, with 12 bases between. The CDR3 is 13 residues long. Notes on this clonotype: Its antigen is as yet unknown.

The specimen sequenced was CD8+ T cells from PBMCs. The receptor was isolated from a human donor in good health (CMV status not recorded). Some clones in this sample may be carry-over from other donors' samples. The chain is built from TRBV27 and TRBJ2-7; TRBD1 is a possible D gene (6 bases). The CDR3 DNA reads TGTGCCAGCAGTTTAATGGCAGGGGTGGAGCAGTACTTC. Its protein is CASSLMAGVEQYF.